Below, one T cell receptor beta chain is given with its context. Its antigen remains unidentified. This entry comes from a study of cytomegalovirus exposure and HLA in healthy donors. Study in general: An analysis done earlier identified 100 million to 140 million unique TCR beta sequences from approximately 180 million T cells.

Study outcomes and limitations: In a later analysis, an Asian-associated ancestry cluster reportedly showed fewer N-insertions than the approximately 700-donor mean. When analyzed later, a missense DCLRE1C variant was found to be linked to TCR beta V- and J-gene trimming.

V lost 4 bases and J lost 0, with 13 bases in between. The CDR3 covers 16 residues. Germline V CDR1 and CDR2: WNHNN, SYGVQD (reference sequence). Among the donors, all were healthy bone marrow donors. Both 60 Vbeta primers and 13 Jbeta primers went into the PCR. Assay used: immunoSEQ multiplex PCR; TCRdb lists only in-frame clones, some missing. The sample carries about 190,000 clones, 85% to 90% recorded once. The sequencing input was PBMCs. The sequence was collected from a woman younger than 35 in good health and CMV-seronegative. This chain uses TRBV10-1 with TRBJ2-1; D may be TRBD2 (6 bases). Here the CDR3 DNA reads TGCGCCAGCAGTGGGGTAGCGGAGAGCTCCTACAATGAGCAGTTCTTC. Its protein is CASSGVAESSYNEQFF.